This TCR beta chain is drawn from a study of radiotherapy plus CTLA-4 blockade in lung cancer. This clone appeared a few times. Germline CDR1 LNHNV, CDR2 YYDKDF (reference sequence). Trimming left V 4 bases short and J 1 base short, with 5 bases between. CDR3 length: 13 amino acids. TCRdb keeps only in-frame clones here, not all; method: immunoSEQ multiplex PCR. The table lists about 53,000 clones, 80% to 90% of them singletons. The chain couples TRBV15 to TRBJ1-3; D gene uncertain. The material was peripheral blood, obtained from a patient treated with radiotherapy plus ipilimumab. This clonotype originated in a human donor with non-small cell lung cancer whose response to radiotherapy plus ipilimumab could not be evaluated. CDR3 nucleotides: TGTGCCACCAGCATTTTATCTGGAAACACCATATATTTT. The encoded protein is CATSILSGNTIYF.